This T cell receptor beta chain was recorded in a study of T cell responses to AZD1222 COVID-19 vaccine. Assay: immunoSEQ multiplex PCR; the TCRdb copy retains only in-frame clones and omits some. The table lists 65,000 to 90,000 clones, about 91% of them singletons. Comments on this clone: Its cognate antigen is unknown.

Study-level points and caveats: Vaccine-associated CD4 TCRs spanned spike, dominant at 160-218 and 743-854. As reported, nearly half of all spike-specific TCRs target variant regions that are unmutated. Sampling captured repertoires only after the peak T cell response. Clonal diversity may have been underestimated in mostly white British donors.

The sample in question was peripheral blood, obtained 28 days after the second AZD1222 dose. This clonotype was sampled from an adult who received the AZD1222 COVID-19 vaccine.

In DNA form, the CDR3 reads TGTGCCAGCAGTTACCCTCCCAGCCGGCCAGGACCCACCTACGAGCAGTACTTC. Amino acids: CASSYPPSRPGPTYEQYF. The V call is TRBV6-2 or TRBV6-3, the J call TRBJ2-7, with D unresolved. Trimming cost V 2 bases and J 2 bases, with 22 bases left between them. Germline lookup yields CDR1 MNHEY and CDR2 SVGEGT. CDR3 length: 18 amino acids.